Listed here is a single T cell receptor beta chain. The source of the sample is a study of blood T cell repertoires in COVID-19. TCRdb keeps only in-frame clones here, not all; method: immunoSEQ multiplex PCR. The table includes around 230,000 clones, approximately 86% detected once. In assigning cohorts, the study relied on participant-reported clinical history. The sequenced sample consisted of PBMCs or T cells enriched from blood (not recorded which). The receptor was isolated from a woman aged 40 to 50 with acute COVID-19.

The CDR3 DNA reads TGTGCCAGCAGCTTAGGCGGGAGTCCAGATACGCAGTATTTT. It codes for CASSLGGSPDTQYF. The chain recombines TRBV7-2 with TRBJ2-3, with 7 bases fitting TRBD2. Germline values: CDR1 SGHTA, CDR2 FQGNSA. The CDR3 spans 14 residues. The junction had 2 bases not matched to a gene; V was cut back by 1 base and J by 4 bases. Together with reference TRBV7-2 and TRBJ2-3, the CDR3 gives the full variable domain: GAGVSQSPSNKVTEKGKDVELRCDPISGHTALYWYRQSLGQGLEFLIYFQGNSAPDKSGLPSDRFSAERTGGSVSTLTIQRTQQEDSAVYLCASSLGGSPDTQYFGPGTRLTVL.